A single sample is the source of the 18 T cell receptor beta chains below, sequenced in a study of blood T cell repertoires in COVID-19. TCRdb's table, derived via immunoSEQ multiplex PCR, lists solely in-frame clones and lacks some. The top ten hold around 1.4% of the sample, which has over 400,000 clones, around 86% seen once. The source material was peripheral blood. All receptors come from a woman aged 25 to 39 with active or convalescent COVID-19.

V is TRBV2 and J is TRBJ1-2; 8 bases fit TRBD1. V shed 7 bases and J 3 bases; nucleotides not matched to a gene: 4. Germline V lookup: CDR1 SNHLY, CDR2 FYNNEI. The CDR3 runs 13 residues. The CDR3 reads CASNHRGDYGYTF. The CDR3 DNA sequence: TGTGCCAGCAACCACAGGGGGGACTATGGCTACACCTTC.

This chain joins TRBV10-3 and TRBJ2-3; the match to TRBD2 covers 15 bases. V lost 10 bases, J lost 1 base, and 12 bases stayed unmatched. CDR1 and CDR2 from the germline V gene are ENHRY and SYGVKD. The CDR3 runs to 18 residues. The DNA for the CDR3 is TGTGCCACCCGTTCTGGACTAGCGGGGGGGCTTGGCACAGATACGCAGTATTTT. Amino acid sequence: CATRSGLAGGLGTDTQYF.

This clone was found once. This rearrangement joins TRBV7-7 to TRBJ2-1; 8 bases are shared with TRBD2. This CDR3 comprises 15 residues. Germline trimming cut 1 base from V and 6 bases from J; bases unmatched to any gene: 5. In germline, CDR1 is SSHAT, CDR2 FNYEAQ (reference sequence). CDR3 amino acids: CASSLGSGETNEQFF. The CDR3 coding sequence is TGTGCCAGCAGCTTAGGTAGCGGGGAAACCAATGAGCAGTTCTTC.

The V call is TRBV7-2, the J call TRBJ1-4, with a possible D match to TRBD1 (6 bases). CDR3 length: 15 residues. CDR1 is SGHTA and CDR2 is FQGNSA in the germline V gene. Trimming cost V 5 bases and J 4 bases, with 14 bases left between them. The CDR3 region has the DNA TGTGCCAGCAGCCCTGGGGGCGCCAATAATGAAAAACTGTTTTTT. Translation gives CASSPGGANNEKLFF. The entire variable domain, with the rest obtained from reference TRBV7-2 and TRBJ1-4, is as follows: GAGVSQSPSNKVTEKGKDVELRCDPISGHTALYWYRQSLGQGLEFLIYFQGNSAPDKSGLPSDRFSAERTGGSVSTLTIQRTQQEDSAVYLCASSPGGANNEKLFFGSGTQLSVL.

The chain carries TRBV20-1 and TRBJ2-3; 7 nucleotides line up with TRBD2. The germline V gene encodes CDR1 DFQATT and CDR2 SNEGSKA (reference sequence). V shed 3 bases and J 0 bases; nucleotides not matched to a gene: 12. The CDR3 consists of 17 residues. CDR3 nucleotides: TGCAGTGCTAGTTTACGCGGGGGACCCCGTAGCACAGATACGCAGTATTTT. Residues: CSASLRGGPRSTDTQYF.

V gene TRBV5-4 combines with J gene TRBJ2-7; TRBD1 matches 10 bases. Germline V gene data show CDR1 as SGHNT and CDR2 as YYREEE (reference sequence). The CDR3 loop spans 15 amino acids. The V segment lost 5 bases and the J segment 5 bases; nucleotides outside the gene matches: 10. In nucleotides, the CDR3 is TGTGCCAGCAGGTCGGTTGGACAGGGGGAGGACGAGCAGTACTTC. Its translation: CASRSVGQGEDEQYF.

This chain connects TRBV4-1 to TRBJ2-7; tentatively, D is TRBD1 (6 bases). Trimming took 0 bases from V and 4 from J, leaving 13 bases between them. The CDR3 covers 15 residues. The V gene's germline CDR1 is MGHRA and CDR2 YSYEKL. The CDR3 DNA reads as TGCGCCAGCAGCCAAGAATCGACAGGCGGGTACGAGCAGTACTTC. Its protein is CASSQESTGGYEQYF.

The chain has TRBV11-2 and TRBJ1-3; TRBD1 might be the D (5 bases). There are 15 residues in the CDR3. Germline V gene sequence: CDR1 SGHAT, CDR2 FQNNGV. V lost 1 base and J lost 0, with 7 bases in between. CDR3 DNA sequence: TGTGCCAGCAGCTTAGGACAGAACTCTGGAAACACCATATATTTT. It translates to CASSLGQNSGNTIYF. The entire variable domain, with the rest obtained from reference TRBV11-2 and TRBJ1-3, is as follows: EAGVAQSPRYKIIEKRQSVAFWCNPISGHATLYWYQQILGQGPKLLIQFQNNGVVDDSQLPKDRFSAERLKGVDSTLKIQPAKLEDSAVYLCASSLGQNSGNTIYFGEGSWLTVV.

This chain joins TRBV4-1 and TRBJ1-1, with a possible D match to TRBD1 (5 bases). From germline, CDR1 is MGHRA and CDR2 YSYEKL. CDR3 size: 16 residues. The V and J ends lost 0 bases and 6 bases respectively, with 17 bases between them. The CDR3 DNA is TGCGCCAGCAGCCAAGATCCCGGCGCGGGGGAGGCTGAAGCTTTCTTT. Translating gives CASSQDPGAGEAEAFF.

The J gene is TRBJ2-5, the V gene TRBV13, with TRBD1 matching 9 bases. The V gene end was trimmed by 2 bases and the J gene end by 2 bases; junction bases not matched to a gene: 9. Germline V lookup: CDR1 PRHDT, CDR2 FYEKMQ (reference sequence). The length of the CDR3 is 17 residues. The CDR3, as DNA: TGTGCCAGCAGCTTAAAGTCTGGGACAGGGTTACAAGAGACCCAGTACTTC. This sequence encodes CASSLKSGTGLQETQYF.

This rearrangement joins TRBV10-3 to TRBJ2-5, with 9 bases that match TRBD2. CDR1 ENHRY and CDR2 SYGVKD come from the germline V gene. This CDR3 has 15 residues. J lost 4 bases, V lost 4 bases, and 7 bases had no gene match. The CDR3 coding sequence is TGTGCCATCAGTGCCGCGGGGGGGCTTTCAGAGACCCAGTACTTC. This encodes CAISAAGGLSETQYF.

This clone was observed a handful of times. The V call is TRBV6-5, the J call TRBJ1-1; no clear D gene. V dropped 5 bases and J dropped 1 base, with 8 bases sitting between them. Germline loops: CDR1 MNHEY, CDR2 SVGAGI. This CDR3 region has 13 residues. The CDR3, as DNA: TGTGCCAGCAGTATGACGGGGAACACTGAAGCTTTCTTT. Its translation: CASSMTGNTEAFF.

CDR3: CASSPTAGGWSEQYF. The CDR3 bases are TGTGCCAGCTCACCCACGGCCGGGGGTTGGAGCGAGCAGTACTTC. The chain has TRBV18 and TRBJ2-7; weak D call: TRBD2 (6 bases). The CDR3 spans 15 residues. Germline lookup yields CDR1 KGHSH and CDR2 LQKENI. Trimming left V 3 bases short and J 6 bases short, with 18 bases between.

The chain joins TRBV7-9 to TRBJ2-1; 12 nucleotides align to TRBD2. The CDR3 is made up of 15 amino acids. After removal of 5 bases from V and 5 bases from J, the junction contained 4 bases not matched to a gene. Germline V gene data show CDR1 as SEHNR and CDR2 as FQNEAQ (reference sequence). CDR3 coding DNA: TGTGCCAGCAGCCGGGGACTAGCGGGTGACAATGAGCAGTTCTTC. Protein: CASSRGLAGDNEQFF.

As to this clone: In the same sample, other DNA sequences code for this CDR3. The chain links TRBV27 to TRBJ1-1; 9 bases are shared with TRBD1. Germline CDR1 is MNHEY and CDR2 is SMNVEV (reference sequence). The CDR3 runs 15 residues. V dropped 6 bases and J dropped 0; count of bases not matched to a gene: 5. As DNA, the CDR3 is TGTGCCAGCAGCGACGGACAGGGGATGAACACTGAAGCTTTCTTT. Its translation is CASSDGQGMNTEAFF.

The chain has TRBV5-1 and TRBJ2-5; 11 bases are a match to TRBD2. The CDR3 sequence is 15 residues long. Trimming cost V 0 bases and J 5 bases; bases outside gene matches: 3. Per the germline V gene, CDR1 is SGHRS and CDR2 is YFSETQ. The CDR3 DNA reads TGCGCCAGCAGCTTGGTGGCTAGCGGGAGGGAGACCCAGTACTTC. Its translation is CASSLVASGRETQYF.

A few counts support this clone. This sequence joins TRBV15 and TRBJ1-6; D perhaps matches TRBD1 (6 bases). Trimming took 0 bases from V and 9 from J, leaving 15 bases between them. The CDR3 sequence is 16 residues long. Germline V gene lookup returns CDR1 LNHNV and CDR2 YYDKDF (reference sequence). The CDR3 nucleotides are TGTGCCACCAGCAGAGAAAGACAGGTGGCTGGTTCACCCCTCCACTTT. As protein: CATSRERQVAGSPLHF.

The chain carries TRBV18 and TRBJ2-7, with TRBD1 matching 7 bases. The CDR3 extends over 15 amino acids. Germline V lookup: CDR1 KGHSH, CDR2 LQKENI. V was pared by 3 bases and J by 2 bases, with 7 bases of the junction left unmatched. The CDR3 sequence is CASSPPGTVTYEQYF. The CDR3 region has the DNA TGTGCCAGCTCACCCCCCGGGACAGTAACCTACGAGCAGTACTTC. Drawing the rest from reference TRBV18 and TRBJ2-7, the complete variable domain is NAGVMQNPRHLVRRRGQEARLRCSPMKGHSHVYWYRQLPEEGLKFMVYLQKENIIDESGMPKERFSAEFPKEGPSILRIQQVVRGDSAAYFCASSPPGTVTYEQYFGPGTRLTVT.